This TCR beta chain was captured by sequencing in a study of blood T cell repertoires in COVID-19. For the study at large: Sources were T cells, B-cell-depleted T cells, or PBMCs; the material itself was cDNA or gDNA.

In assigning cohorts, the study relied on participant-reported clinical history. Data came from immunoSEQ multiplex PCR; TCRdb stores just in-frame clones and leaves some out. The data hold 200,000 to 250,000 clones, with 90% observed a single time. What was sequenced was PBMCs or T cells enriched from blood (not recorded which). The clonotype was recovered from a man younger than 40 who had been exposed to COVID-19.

Written as DNA, the CDR3 is TGCGCCAGCAGGCCTCAGTCGGGTGTCTACGAGCAGTACTTC. Residues: CASRPQSGVYEQYF. The gene calls are TRBV5-1 and TRBJ2-7; unclear D gene. This CDR3 has 14 residues. Germline V gene lookup returns CDR1 SGHRS and CDR2 YFSETQ. Trimming left V 5 bases short and J 3 bases short, with 15 bases between.